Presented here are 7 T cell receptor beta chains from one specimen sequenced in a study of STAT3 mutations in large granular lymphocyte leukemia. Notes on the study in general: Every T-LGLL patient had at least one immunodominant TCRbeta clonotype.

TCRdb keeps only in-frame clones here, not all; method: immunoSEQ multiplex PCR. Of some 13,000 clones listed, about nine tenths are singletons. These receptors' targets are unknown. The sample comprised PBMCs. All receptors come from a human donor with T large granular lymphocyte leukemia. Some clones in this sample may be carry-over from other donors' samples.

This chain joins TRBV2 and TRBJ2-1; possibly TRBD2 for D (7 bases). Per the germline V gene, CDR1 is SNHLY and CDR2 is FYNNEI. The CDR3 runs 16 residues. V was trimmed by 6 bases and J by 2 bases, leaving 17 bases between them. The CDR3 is CASSPRGGRTYNEQFF. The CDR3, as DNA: TGTGCCAGCAGCCCTAGGGGGGGGAGGACCTACAATGAGCAGTTCTTC.

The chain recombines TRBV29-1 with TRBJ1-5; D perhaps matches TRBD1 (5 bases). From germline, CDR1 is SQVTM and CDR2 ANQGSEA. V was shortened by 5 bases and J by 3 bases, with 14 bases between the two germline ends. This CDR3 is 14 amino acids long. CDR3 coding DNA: TGCAGCGTTCTTATTCAGGGAACCAATCAGCCCCAGCATTTT. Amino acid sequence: CSVLIQGTNQPQHF.

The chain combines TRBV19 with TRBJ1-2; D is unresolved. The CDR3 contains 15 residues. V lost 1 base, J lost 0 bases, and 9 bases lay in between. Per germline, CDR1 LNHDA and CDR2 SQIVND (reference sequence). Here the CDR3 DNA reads TGTGCCAGTAGTATAGCGGGAGGTTCTAACTATGGCTACACCTTC. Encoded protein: CASSIAGGSNYGYTF. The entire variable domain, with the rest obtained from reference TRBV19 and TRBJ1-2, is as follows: DGGITQSPKYLFRKEGQNVTLSCEQNLNHDAMYWYRQDPGQGLRLIYYSQIVNDFQKGDIAEGYSVSREKKESFPLTVTSAQKNPTAFYLCASSIAGGSNYGYTFGSGTRLTVV.

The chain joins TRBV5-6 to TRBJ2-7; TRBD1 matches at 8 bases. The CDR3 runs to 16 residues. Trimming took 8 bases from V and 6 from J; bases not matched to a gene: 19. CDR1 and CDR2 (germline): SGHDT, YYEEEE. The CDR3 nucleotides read TGTGCCAGTTCCAACGGACAGGGCGGGCTAGCAGGCGAGCAGTACTTC. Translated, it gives CASSNGQGGLAGEQYF.

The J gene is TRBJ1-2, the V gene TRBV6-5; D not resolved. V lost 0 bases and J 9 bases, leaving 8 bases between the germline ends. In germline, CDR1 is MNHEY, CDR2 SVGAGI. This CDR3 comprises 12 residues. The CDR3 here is CASSYSTGSYTF. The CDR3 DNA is TGTGCCAGCAGTTACTCGACCGGTAGCTACACCTTC.

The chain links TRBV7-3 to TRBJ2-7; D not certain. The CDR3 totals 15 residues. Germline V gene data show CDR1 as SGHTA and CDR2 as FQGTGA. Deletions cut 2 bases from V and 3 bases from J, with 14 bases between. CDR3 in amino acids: CASSLVGGRDYEQYF. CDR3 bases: TGTGCCAGCAGCTTAGTTGGCGGCCGTGACTACGAGCAGTACTTC.

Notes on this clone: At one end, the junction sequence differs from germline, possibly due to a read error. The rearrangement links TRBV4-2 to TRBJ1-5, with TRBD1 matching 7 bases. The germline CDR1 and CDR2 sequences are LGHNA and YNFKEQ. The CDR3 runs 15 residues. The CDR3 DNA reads TGTGCCAGCAGCCAAGATCGAGGGGGCAAGCAGCCCCAGCATTTT. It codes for CASSQDRGGKQPQHF.